This T cell receptor beta chain was sequenced during a study of T cell clonotyping in hematopoietic cell transplantation. Findings and limits, study-wide: Broader posttransplant TCR repertoire diversity was predicted by graft donor and pretransplant recipient Inverse Simpson Index values. Without cell sorting, CD4 versus CD8 contributions remain unresolved. After transplant, recipient diversity fell while pathologically expanded clonotypes grew through day 180.

Comments on this clone: Its antigen is currently unknown.

The table came from immunoSEQ multiplex PCR; TCRdb's copy has only in-frame clones and leaves some out. The table records about 17,000 clones, under 90% of them present only once. The receptor's source is a male patient aged 55 to 70 who had an allogeneic stem cell transplant from a related donor, so the T cells may come from the graft donor. Some clones in this sample may be carry-over from other donors' samples. The sequencing here drew on PBMCs, taken 100 days after allogeneic stem cell transplant.

CDR3 nucleotides: TGTGCCAGCACCGCCCTGGCGGGGGCCATCACCGGGGAGCTGTTTTTT. Translation gives CASTALAGAITGELFF. V and J are TRBV28 and TRBJ2-2; possibly TRBD2 for D (7 bases). The V end lost 7 bases, the J end lost 4 bases, and 19 bases lay between the germline ends. CDR3 length: 16 amino acids. Germline V lookup: CDR1 MDHEN, CDR2 SYDVKM.